Below are 10 T cell receptor beta chains sequenced from a single sample in a study of identical twins. TCRdb fed the 5' RACE reads into MiXCR, producing one record per CDR3 protein. The sample lists 540,000 or so distinct CDR3 sequences; more than 20% were seen once. The sample was also linked to a second study, of yellow fever vaccine responses in identical twins.

Sequencing input: CD4+ T cells sorted from blood. The receptors here all came from a woman aged 18-30 years in good health.

This clonotype has only a few counts. This rearrangement joins TRBV11-3 to TRBJ1-1; D uncertain. Trimming took off 5 bases at V and 7 bases at J, with 14 bases between the two ends. Germline assignment: CDR1 SGHNT and CDR2 YENEEA. The CDR3 covers 13 residues. DNA for the CDR3: TGTGCCAGCAGCCCAAATGTGGGAGATGAAGCTTTCTTT. It is translated as CASSPNVGDEAFF.

The rearrangement uses TRBV7-8 and TRBJ2-1; 9 nucleotides match TRBD2. The CDR3 loop spans 15 amino acids. Trimming cost V 1 base and J 6 bases; bases outside gene matches: 4. Germline V CDR1 and CDR2: SGHVS, FQNEAQ. The CDR3 region is CASSLGAGGFNEQFF. The CDR3 DNA is TGTGCCAGCAGCTTAGGAGCGGGAGGTTTCAATGAGCAGTTCTTC.

This clonotype was found a few times. The CDR3 reads CATSVVDEQFF. CDR3 bases: TGTGCCACCAGTGTGGTGGATGAGCAGTTCTTC. This sequence joins TRBV24-1 and TRBJ2-1, with no clear D. The CDR3 extends over 11 amino acids. V dropped 5 bases and J dropped 8 bases, with 6 bases sitting between them. The V gene's germline CDR1 is KGHDR and CDR2 SFDVKD.

The J gene is TRBJ1-2, the V gene TRBV12-3 or TRBV12-4, with TRBD1 identical over 7 bases. The CDR3 has 14 amino acids. V lost 6 bases, J lost 7 bases, and 11 bases stayed unmatched. The CDR3 reads CASSTLKQGSGYTF. CDR3 coding DNA: TGTGCCAGCAGCACCCTAAAACAGGGGAGTGGCTACACCTTC.

The gene calls are TRBV5-1 and TRBJ2-4; possible D gene TRBD2, 6 bases. This CDR3 is 16 amino acids long. Germline V gene sequence: CDR1 SGHRS, CDR2 YFSETQ. Trimming pared 0 bases from V and 0 bases from J, leaving 10 bases between. The DNA for the CDR3 is TGCGCCAGCAGCTTGGGACTAGGCCTAGCCAAAAACATTCAGTACTTC. Translated: CASSLGLGLAKNIQYF.

The chain employs TRBV5-1 and TRBJ2-1, with 9 nucleotides matching TRBD1. V shed 3 bases and J 5 bases; nucleotides not matched to a gene: 9. The length of the CDR3 is 16 residues. CDR1 SGHRS and CDR2 YFSETQ come from the germline V gene. The CDR3 coding sequence is TGCGCCAGCAGCTCAGGGGGGACAGGGACACACAATGAGCAGTTCTTC. Protein sequence: CASSSGGTGTHNEQFF.

This rearrangement joins TRBV3-1 to TRBJ1-2, with D tentatively TRBD1 (5 bases). The CDR3 is made up of 14 amino acids. Germline lookup yields CDR1 LGHDT and CDR2 YNNKEL (reference sequence). V was clipped by 0 bases and J by 6 bases, with 11 bases between them. CDR3 sequence (DNA): TGTGCCAGCAGCCAAGATGTCAGGGCCGATGGCTACACCTTC. Encoded protein: CASSQDVRADGYTF. Combining the CDR3 with reference TRBV3-1 and TRBJ1-2 gives the whole variable domain DTAVSQTPKYLVTQMGNDKSIKCEQNLGHDTMYWYKQDSKKFLKIMFSYNNKELIINETVPNRFSPKSPDKAHLNLHINSLELGDSAVYFCASSQDVRADGYTFGSGTRLTVV.

The table lists this clonotype with a few counts. The gene calls are TRBV2 and TRBJ2-1; 12 nucleotides line up with TRBD2. Unmatched junction bases numbered 5, after V lost 6 bases and J lost 5 bases. Germline V gives CDR1 SNHLY, CDR2 FYNNEI. The CDR3 has 15 amino acids. The CDR3 protein is CASRRTSGDHNEQFF. The CDR3 DNA is TGTGCCAGCAGGAGGACTAGCGGGGACCACAATGAGCAGTTCTTC.

The chain has TRBV20-1 and TRBJ2-7, with TRBD2 matching 10 bases. The trim removed 5 bases at V and 5 bases at J, leaving 9 bases unmatched. Germline CDR1 and CDR2: DFQATT and SNEGSKA (reference sequence). The CDR3 is 14 residues long. DNA of the CDR3: TGCAGTGCTTTTCTAGCGGGAGTATTCCACGAGCAGTACTTC. This encodes CSAFLAGVFHEQYF.

The V and J genes are TRBV3-1 and TRBJ2-4, with D possibly matching TRBD1 (6 bases). V was trimmed by 5 bases and J by 0 bases, leaving 14 bases between them. The CDR3 consists of 16 residues. CDR1 and CDR2 (germline): LGHDT, YNNKEL (reference sequence). Here the CDR3 reads CASSAGATGAKNIQYF. DNA for the CDR3: TGTGCCAGCAGCGCAGGGGCGACGGGAGCCAAAAACATTCAGTACTTC.